Shown below are 29 T cell receptor beta chains from a single sample sequenced in a study of shared clonotypes between healthy human individuals. Data came from immunoSEQ multiplex PCR; TCRdb stores just in-frame clones and leaves some out. The profile covers 2 million to 2.5 million clones, with approximately 96% appearing a single time and 0.1% to 0.15% taken by the ten largest. The sequenced material came from naive CD4+ T cells sorted from blood. This sample's subset: CD45RA+ positively selected. These receptors all come from a man aged 18-30 years in good health.

The chain couples TRBV10-2 to TRBJ1-1; no firm D call. Trimming removed 7 bases at V and 6 bases at J, with 15 bases between. There are 13 residues in the CDR3. Germline CDR1 WSHSY, CDR2 SAAADI. The DNA of the CDR3 is TGCGCCAGCACTCTCTTTCTTGGCGCTGAAGCTTTCTTT. Its protein product is CASTLFLGAEAFF.

V usage is TRBV11-3 and J usage is TRBJ2-1; D might be TRBD1 or TRBD2, each matching 6 bases. From germline, CDR1 is SGHNT and CDR2 YENEEA. V lost 3 bases to trimming and J lost 9 bases, with 18 bases between them. The CDR3 runs to 15 residues. In nucleotides, the CDR3 is TGTGCCAGCAGCTTGGGGGGCAGGGTTGAGGGTGAGCAGTTCTTC. Protein sequence: CASSLGGRVEGEQFF. Full variable domain (outside the CDR3, taken from reference TRBV11-3 and TRBJ2-1): EAGVVQSPRYKIIEKKQPVAFWCNPISGHNTLYWYLQNLGQGPELLIRYENEEAVDDSQLPKDRFSAERLKGVDSTLKIQPAELGDSAVYLCASSLGGRVEGEQFFGPGTRLTVL.

The V call is TRBV10-3, the J call TRBJ1-3; D unresolved. The germline V gene has CDR1 ENHRY and CDR2 SYGVKD. V was cut by 0 bases and J by 3 bases, with 3 bases left in between. This CDR3 comprises 13 residues. The chain's CDR3 is CAISESGGNTIYF. DNA for the CDR3: TGTGCCATCAGTGAGTCCGGTGGAAACACCATATATTTT.

The chain has TRBV27 and TRBJ2-5; 12 bases match TRBD2. The CDR3 has 16 amino acids. CDR1 is MNHEY and CDR2 is SMNVEV in the germline V gene (reference sequence). The V segment lost 2 bases and the J segment 7 bases; nucleotides outside the gene matches: 8. The CDR3, as DNA: TGTGCCAGCAGTTTAGTAACTAGCGGGGGGACGCGGACCCAGTACTTC. This translates into CASSLVTSGGTRTQYF.

This CDR3 is CASSLDANVGTEAFF. CDR3 sequence (DNA): TGTGCCAGCAGCTTGGACGCGAATGTGGGCACTGAAGCTTTCTTT. The V gene is TRBV5-4, the J gene TRBJ1-1, with D unclear. The CDR3 covers 15 residues. Germline V lookup: CDR1 SGHNT, CDR2 YYREEE (reference sequence). V shed 0 bases and J shed 4 bases, with 13 bases lying between them.

V gene TRBV4-1 combines with J gene TRBJ1-2; no definite D call. This CDR3 has 15 residues. Germline values: CDR1 MGHRA, CDR2 YSYEKL. The ends were cut back, 1 base at V and 0 bases at J, with 9 bases in the middle. CDR3 in DNA: TGCGCCAGCAGCCAAGGACACGGAGCTAACTATGGCTACACCTTC. This sequence encodes CASSQGHGANYGYTF.

This chain links TRBV15 with TRBJ2-1; no clear D gene. Trimming removed 1 base at V and 7 bases at J, with 14 bases between. This CDR3 is 15 amino acids long. The V gene's germline CDR1 is LNHNV and CDR2 YYDKDF (reference sequence). In nucleotides, the CDR3 is TGTGCCACCAGCAGAGGAACGGCAGGCCTTAATGAGCAGTTCTTC. Residues: CATSRGTAGLNEQFF.

The rearrangement uses TRBV2 and TRBJ1-4; D gene uncertain. Germline V gene lookup returns CDR1 SNHLY and CDR2 FYNNEI. Trimming left V 2 bases short and J 5 bases short, with 12 bases between. CDR3 length: 15 residues. The CDR3 protein is CASSERGSRNEKLFF. The DNA of the CDR3 is TGTGCCAGCAGTGAACGGGGATCCAGAAATGAAAAACTGTTTTTT.

The V gene is TRBV2, the J gene TRBJ2-4; no clear D gene. The CDR3 runs 12 residues. The ends were cut back, 4 bases at V and 7 bases at J, with 8 bases in the middle. Germline loops: CDR1 SNHLY, CDR2 FYNNEI. The CDR3 sequence is CASSGSANIQYF. The CDR3 nucleotides are TGTGCCAGCAGTGGGTCGGCGAACATTCAGTACTTC.

The chain joins TRBV2 to TRBJ2-5; TRBD2 matches at 7 bases. Per the germline V gene, CDR1 is SNHLY and CDR2 is FYNNEI. This CDR3 spans 13 amino acids. After removal of 6 bases from V and 4 bases from J, the junction contained 5 bases not matched to a gene. This CDR3 reads CASRGGRLETQYF. The CDR3 DNA is TGTGCCAGCAGAGGCGGGAGATTAGAGACCCAGTACTTC.

This clone was counted a single time. The rearrangement joins TRBV27 to TRBJ2-6; 9 positions match TRBD1. The CDR3 is made up of 16 amino acids. Trimming cost V 6 bases and J 0 bases; bases outside gene matches: 3. Germline V CDR1 and CDR2: MNHEY, SMNVEV (reference sequence). The CDR3 DNA sequence: TGTGCCAGCAGAGGGACAGGGACCTCTGGGGCCAACGTCCTGACTTTC. Encoded protein: CASRGTGTSGANVLTF.

The CDR3 sequence: CASLPTNRAPNTEAFF. The CDR3 coding sequence is TGTGCCAGCCTCCCCACAAACAGGGCCCCCAACACTGAAGCTTTCTTT. This sequence joins TRBV5-4 and TRBJ1-1; a possible D gene is TRBD1 (6 bases). Per the germline V gene, CDR1 is SGHNT and CDR2 is YYREEE (reference sequence). V was cut by 7 bases and J by 2 bases, with 21 bases left in between. This CDR3 contains 16 residues.

The chain uses TRBV28 and TRBJ1-2, with TRBD1 matching over 8 bases. After removal of 3 bases from V and 4 bases from J, the junction contained 4 bases not matched to a gene. Germline V gene sequence: CDR1 MDHEN, CDR2 SYDVKM. The CDR3 is 14 amino acids. CDR3 bases: TGTGCCAGCAGTTTCCCAGGGGGCGTCTATGGCTACACCTTC. Its protein product is CASSFPGGVYGYTF.

The chain carries TRBV18 and TRBJ2-7; unclear D gene. The CDR3 has 14 amino acids. CDR1 is KGHSH and CDR2 is LQKENI in the germline V gene. Trimming removed 1 base from V and 4 bases from J, with 11 bases in between. The DNA for the CDR3 is TGTGCCAGCTCACCACGTGGTGCCGGGTACGAGCAGTACTTC. Translation: CASSPRGAGYEQYF.

The chain couples TRBV5-4 to TRBJ2-5; 13 bases align to TRBD2. The ends lost 4 bases at V and 5 bases at J; junction bases unmatched: 5. The CDR3 length is 15 residues. From germline, CDR1 is SGHNT and CDR2 YYREEE (reference sequence). The CDR3 nucleotides read TGTGCCAGCAGCGGACTAGCGGGAGTTCATGAGACCCAGTACTTC. Translated: CASSGLAGVHETQYF.

This chain links TRBV30 with TRBJ1-6; no firm D call. Trimming left V 1 base short and J 0 bases short, with 7 bases between. The germline V gene has CDR1 GTSNPN and CDR2 SVGIG (reference sequence). The CDR3 length is 15 residues. CDR3 nucleotides: TGTGCCTGGAGTGGGAAAAGCTCCTATAATTCACCCCTCCACTTT. Translating it yields CAWSGKSSYNSPLHF.

V is TRBV18 and J is TRBJ1-2; 7 bases align to TRBD1. CDR1 and CDR2 (germline): KGHSH, LQKENI. This CDR3 has 14 residues. The junction had 6 bases not matched to a gene; V was cut back by 3 bases and J by 5 bases. CDR3 amino acids: CASSPSDRSYGYTF. The CDR3 region has the DNA TGTGCCAGCTCACCCTCGGACAGGTCTTATGGCTACACCTTC.

This chain connects TRBV18 to TRBJ2-4; possibly TRBD1 for D (6 bases). The V end was cut by 0 bases, the J end by 0 bases, with 12 bases between. The CDR3 is made up of 17 amino acids. CDR1 is KGHSH, CDR2 LQKENI, per germline. In DNA, the CDR3 is TGTGCCAGCTCACCACCTCCGGGACAAATAGCCAAAAACATTCAGTACTTC. This encodes CASSPPPGQIAKNIQYF.

The chain links TRBV7-9 to TRBJ2-7, with D unresolved. Trimming removed 5 bases at V and 5 bases at J, with 16 bases between. Germline V gene sequence: CDR1 SEHNR, CDR2 FQNEAQ (reference sequence). The CDR3 length is 14 residues. Written as DNA, the CDR3 is TGTGCCAGCAGCCCGGACGTAGTTTCGCACGAGCAGTACTTC. This translates into CASSPDVVSHEQYF.

The chain uses TRBV10-3 and TRBJ2-1, with TRBD2 as a possible D gene (6 bases). The CDR3 is 13 residues long. Germline CDR1 reads ENHRY; CDR2 reads SYGVKD. Between the trimmed V and J ends, which lost 11 bases and 6 bases, there was a span of 17 bases. The CDR3 here is CAAAGSWGNEQFF. DNA for the CDR3: TGTGCCGCGGCGGGGTCCTGGGGCAATGAGCAGTTCTTC.

The rearrangement links TRBV4-1 to TRBJ2-2; D is unclear. Deletions cut 10 bases from V and 7 bases from J, with 19 bases between. CDR3 length equals 14 residues. CDR1 is MGHRA and CDR2 is YSYEKL in the germline V gene. The CDR3 reads CAILYGQDGGELFF. For the CDR3, the DNA is TGCGCCATCTTATACGGGCAAGACGGCGGGGAGCTGTTTTTT.

The CDR3 DNA reads TGTGCCACCGTAGACAGGGAGGGAGAGACCCAGTACTTC. Protein: CATVDREGETQYF. This sequence joins TRBV10-3 and TRBJ2-5; D could derive from TRBD1 or TRBD2 (7 bases each). Germline-derived CDR1 and CDR2 are ENHRY and SYGVKD. Trimming removed 10 bases from V and 4 bases from J, with 16 bases in between. CDR3 length equals 13 residues.

CDR3 loop: CASSLGWDSDTEAFF. The CDR3 DNA sequence: TGTGCCAGCAGCTTAGGGTGGGACAGCGACACTGAAGCTTTCTTT. V is TRBV7-9 and J is TRBJ1-1; 7 nucleotides agree with TRBD1. The V segment lost 1 base and the J segment 3 bases; nucleotides outside the gene matches: 5. From germline, CDR1 is SEHNR and CDR2 FQNEAQ (reference sequence). The CDR3 is 15 residues long.

The rearrangement uses TRBV11-3 and TRBJ1-1; D might be TRBD1 (6 bases). V was pared by 4 bases and J by 5 bases, with 11 bases between. The CDR3 is 13 residues long. The germline V gene encodes CDR1 SGHNT and CDR2 YENEEA. The CDR3 region has the DNA TGTGCCAGCAGCTCGGACAGTCGTACTGAAGCTTTCTTT. It specifies CASSSDSRTEAFF.

DNA of the CDR3: TGCGCCAGCAGCCAAGAGCCGGGGCCGGGCACTGAAGCTTTCTTT. Amino acids: CASSQEPGPGTEAFF. This sequence joins TRBV4-3 and TRBJ1-1; a weak D match, TRBD1 (5 bases). This CDR3 has 15 residues. The V gene's germline CDR1 is LGHNA and CDR2 YSLEER. Trimming left V 0 bases short and J 4 bases short, with 12 bases between.

The count of this clone is one. The genes are TRBV6-5 and TRBJ1-6; TRBD1 agrees at 10 bases. With 6 bases clipped from V and 8 bases from J, the junction kept 4 bases outside the gene matches. The CDR3 contains 14 residues. In germline, CDR1 is MNHEY, CDR2 SVGAGI. The DNA of the CDR3 is TGTGCCAGCAGCCGCGGGACAGGGGATTCACCCCTCCACTTT. Translating it yields CASSRGTGDSPLHF.

This clone was counted a few times. V is TRBV7-2 and J is TRBJ2-7; 7 bases line up with TRBD2. The CDR3 spans 15 residues. After removal of 5 bases from V and 2 bases from J, the junction contained 9 bases not matched to a gene. Germline V CDR1 and CDR2: SGHTA, FQGNSA. The CDR3 loop reads CASSPAGDTAYEQYF. CDR3 in DNA: TGTGCCAGCAGCCCCGCGGGGGATACCGCCTACGAGCAGTACTTC.

The V call is TRBV2, the J call TRBJ2-1; the D gene is possibly TRBD2 (6 bases). The ends were cut back, 6 bases at V and 15 bases at J, with 18 bases in the middle. The CDR3 contains 12 residues. Germline loops: CDR1 SNHLY, CDR2 FYNNEI. CDR3 amino acids: CASSTLALLWFF. The CDR3 DNA sequence: TGTGCCAGCAGCACTCTAGCGTTATTGTGGTTCTTC.

Comments on this clone: One end of the junction varies from germline; a read error may be responsible. V gene TRBV5-5 combines with J gene TRBJ2-7; tentative D call: TRBD1 (6 bases). Germline V gene lookup returns CDR1 SGHKS and CDR2 YYEKEE (reference sequence). The CDR3 is made up of 15 amino acids. DNA of the CDR3: TGTGCCAGCAACTTGTTAGCAGGGGTTTCCTACGAGCAGTACTTC. Amino acids: CASNLLAGVSYEQYF. Full variable domain (outside the CDR3, taken from reference TRBV5-5 and TRBJ2-7): DAGVTQSPTHLIKTRGQQVTLRCSPISGHKSVSWYQQVLGQGPQFIFQYYEKEERGRGNFPDRFSARQFPNYSSELNVNALLLGDSALYLCASNLLAGVSYEQYFGPGTRLTVT.